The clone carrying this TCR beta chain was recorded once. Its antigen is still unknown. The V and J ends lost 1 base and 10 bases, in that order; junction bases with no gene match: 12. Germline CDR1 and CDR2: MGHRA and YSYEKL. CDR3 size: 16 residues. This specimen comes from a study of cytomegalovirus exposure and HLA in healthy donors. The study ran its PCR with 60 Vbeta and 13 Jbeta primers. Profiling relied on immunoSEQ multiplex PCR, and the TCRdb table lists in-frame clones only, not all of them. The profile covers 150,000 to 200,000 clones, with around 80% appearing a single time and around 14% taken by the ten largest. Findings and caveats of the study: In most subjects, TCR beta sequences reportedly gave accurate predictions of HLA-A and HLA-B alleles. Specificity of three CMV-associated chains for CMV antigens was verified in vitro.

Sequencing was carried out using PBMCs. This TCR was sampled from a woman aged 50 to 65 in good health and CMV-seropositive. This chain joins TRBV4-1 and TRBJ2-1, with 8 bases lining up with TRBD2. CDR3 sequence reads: CASSQVGLAGKEEQFF. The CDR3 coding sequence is TGCGCCAGCAGCCAAGTTGGCCTAGCGGGCAAAGAGGAGCAGTTCTTC.